One TCR beta chain is described in this entry. Its antigen is still unknown. The data were taken from a study of PD-1 blockade in classical Hodgkin lymphoma. Each patient experienced a relapse that followed autologous stem cell transplantation, and brentuximab vedotin exposure varied. The method was immunoSEQ multiplex PCR; TCRdb's version includes in-frame clones alone and lacks a portion of them. There are about 97,000 clones in the sample; over 80% occur only once, and 10% to 15% lies in the top ten. Study-level results: The authors excluded patients who started nivolumab under 1 year after ASCT.

The sample in question was peripheral blood mononuclear cells (PBMCs), obtained at baseline. This clonotype was obtained from a human donor with classical Hodgkin lymphoma.

The CDR3, as DNA: TGTGCCAGCAGCAACTACCGGGACAGGGGAGGAGAGACCCAGTACTTC. This translates into CASSNYRDRGGETQYF. The chain joins TRBV7-2 to TRBJ2-5; 10 bases are a match to TRBD1. Germline-derived CDR1 and CDR2 are SGHTA and FQGNSA. V lost 5 bases, J lost 4 bases, and 10 bases stayed unmatched. This CDR3 contains 16 residues.